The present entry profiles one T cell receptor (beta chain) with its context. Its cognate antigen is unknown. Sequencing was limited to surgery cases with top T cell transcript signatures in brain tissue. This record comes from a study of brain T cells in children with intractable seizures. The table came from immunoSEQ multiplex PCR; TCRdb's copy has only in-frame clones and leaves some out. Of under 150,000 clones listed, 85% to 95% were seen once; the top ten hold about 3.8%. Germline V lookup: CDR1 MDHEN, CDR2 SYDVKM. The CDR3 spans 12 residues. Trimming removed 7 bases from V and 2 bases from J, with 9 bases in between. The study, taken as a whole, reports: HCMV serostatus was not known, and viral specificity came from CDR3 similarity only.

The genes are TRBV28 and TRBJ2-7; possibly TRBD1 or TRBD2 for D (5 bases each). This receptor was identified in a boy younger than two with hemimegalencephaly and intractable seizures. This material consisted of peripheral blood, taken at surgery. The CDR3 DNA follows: TGTGCCAGCACCGGGGACCCCTACGAGCAGTACTTC. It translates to CASTGDPYEQYF.